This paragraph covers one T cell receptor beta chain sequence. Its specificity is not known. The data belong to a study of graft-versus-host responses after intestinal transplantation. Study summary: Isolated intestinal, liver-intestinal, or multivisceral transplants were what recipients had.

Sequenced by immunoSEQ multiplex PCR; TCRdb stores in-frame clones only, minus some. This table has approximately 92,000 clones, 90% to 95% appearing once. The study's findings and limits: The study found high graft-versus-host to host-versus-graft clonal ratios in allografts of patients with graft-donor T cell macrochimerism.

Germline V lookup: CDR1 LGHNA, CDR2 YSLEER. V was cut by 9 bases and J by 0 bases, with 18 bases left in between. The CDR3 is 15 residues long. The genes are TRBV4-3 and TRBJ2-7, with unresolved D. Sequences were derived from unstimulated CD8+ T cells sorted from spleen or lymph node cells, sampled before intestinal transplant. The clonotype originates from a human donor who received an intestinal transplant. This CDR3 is CASALNPSFSYEQYF. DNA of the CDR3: TGCGCCAGTGCCCTAAACCCGAGTTTCTCCTACGAGCAGTACTTC.